This note documents a single TCR beta chain sequence. Seattle enrolled patients during active infection and tracked them longitudinally. This record comes from a study of blood T cell repertoires in COVID-19. The overall study: Samples came from the United States, Italy and Spain, spanning acute and convalescent COVID-19. Nucleic acid was either cDNA or gDNA, and it came from T cells, B-cell-depleted T cells, or PBMCs.

The CDR3 runs to 16 residues. Trimming stripped 1 base from V and 0 bases from J, with 10 bases between. CDR1 SGHTA and CDR2 FQGNSA come from the germline V gene. Study processing details: Reference gene primer amplification in the assay estimated nucleated cell counts. Clones were read by immunoSEQ multiplex PCR, and TCRdb kept only the in-frame ones, dropping some. From that table come the V and J calls and clone size; the DNA was used to work out D and trimming. The repertoire holds 200,000 to 250,000 clones, with 85% to 90% as singletons. The chain has TRBV7-2 and TRBJ1-5; D is unresolved. The sequenced material came from peripheral blood. The TCR comes from a man aged 25 to 45 with COVID-19, enrolled during active disease. The CDR3, as DNA: TGTGCCAGCAGCTTAGAAGCCCGGGGTAGCAATCAGCCCCAGCATTTT. This codes for CASSLEARGSNQPQHF.